This entry features one TCR beta chain sequence. This record comes from a study of T cell changes during pregnancy in multiple sclerosis. Profiling relied on immunoSEQ multiplex PCR, and the TCRdb table lists in-frame clones only, not all of them. The profile shows roughly 46,000 clones, 90% to 95% of them singletons. This sequence originates from a female donor with multiple sclerosis, enrolled in a pregnancy study. The sample in question was CD8+ T cells from peripheral blood mononuclear cells, obtained in the first trimester of pregnancy.

CDR3 bases: TGTGCCAGCTTTCCTCCGGGACAGGGGATCTATGGCTACACCTTC. Translated, it gives CASFPPGQGIYGYTF. The V call is TRBV5-6, the J call TRBJ1-2; 10 bases line up with TRBD1. V shed 7 bases and J 4 bases; nucleotides not matched to a gene: 10. Per the germline V gene, CDR1 is SGHDT and CDR2 is YYEEEE. The CDR3 covers 15 residues.